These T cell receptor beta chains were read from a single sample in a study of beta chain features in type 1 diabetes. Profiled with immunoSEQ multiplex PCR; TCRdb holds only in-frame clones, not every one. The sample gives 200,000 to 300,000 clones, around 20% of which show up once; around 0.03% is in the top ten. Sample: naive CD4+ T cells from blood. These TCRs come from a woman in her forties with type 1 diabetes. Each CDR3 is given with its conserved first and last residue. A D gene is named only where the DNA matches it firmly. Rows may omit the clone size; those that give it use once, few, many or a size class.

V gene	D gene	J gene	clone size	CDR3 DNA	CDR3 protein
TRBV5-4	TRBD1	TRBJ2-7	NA	TGTGCCAGCAGCTTGGGACAGGGGGAGGGAGAGCAGTACTTC	CASSLGQGEGEQYF
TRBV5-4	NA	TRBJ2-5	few	TGTGCCAGCAGCTTGAGGGGGTCAGGGCAAGAGACCCAGTACTTC	CASSLRGSGQETQYF
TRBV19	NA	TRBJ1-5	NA	TGTGCCAGTAGTCCAGAACCCTTTACAAATCAGCCCCAGCATTTT	CASSPEPFTNQPQHF
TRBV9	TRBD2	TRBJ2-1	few	TGTGCCAGCAGCCAAACCGGGACTAGCGGAAATAATGAGCAGTTCTTC	CASSQTGTSGNNEQFF
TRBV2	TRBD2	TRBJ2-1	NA	TGTGCCAGCAGCACACTAGCGGGAACCTACAATGAGCAGTTCTTC	CASSTLAGTYNEQFF
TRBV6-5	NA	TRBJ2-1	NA	TGTGCCAGCAGTTACTCTCGGGAGCAGCAGTTCTTC	CASSYSREQQFF
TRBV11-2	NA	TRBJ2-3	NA	TGTGCCAGCAGCCCCCGAGGCGGGAGCACAGATACGCAGTATTTT	CASSPRGGSTDTQYF
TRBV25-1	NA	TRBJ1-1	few	TGTGCCAGCAGTGGCCTGATGGCCGCGGATACTGAAGCTTTCTTT	CASSGLMAADTEAFF
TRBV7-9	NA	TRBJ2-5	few	TGTGCCAGCAGCTTATTGGGCTCCCAGTTGGAGACCCAGTACTTC	CASSLLGSQLETQYF
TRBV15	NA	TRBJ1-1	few	TGTGCCACTCACGGGAGGGATTGGAACACTGAAGCTTTCTTT	CATHGRDWNTEAFF
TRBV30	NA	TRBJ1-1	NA	TGTGCCTGGAGGAGGGGGTTGAACACTGAAGCTTTCTTT	CAWRRGLNTEAFF
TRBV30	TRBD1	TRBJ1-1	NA	TGTGCCTGGAGTGACAGGGGCACTGAAGCTTTCTTT	CAWSDRGTEAFF
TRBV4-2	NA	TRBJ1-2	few	TGTGCCAGCAGCCAAGGACCAGGAAGTAACTATGGCTACACCTTC	CASSQGPGSNYGYTF
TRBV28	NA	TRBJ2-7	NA	TGTGCCAGCAGTTTCCGGGGCGAGCAGTACTTC	CASSFRGEQYF
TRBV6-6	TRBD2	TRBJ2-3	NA	TGTGCCAGCGCAAGGACTAGCGGGAGAACAGATACGCAGTATTTT	CASARTSGRTDTQYF
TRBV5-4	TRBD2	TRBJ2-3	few	TGTGCCAGCAGCGTGGGGGGGGGCACAGATACGCAGTATTTT	CASSVGGGTDTQYF
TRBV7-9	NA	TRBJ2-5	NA	TGTGCCAGCGGCTCCCCTGAGACCCAGTACTTC	CASGSPETQYF
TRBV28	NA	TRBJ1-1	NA	TGTGCCAGCATAGCCGGAACTGAAGCTTTCTTT	CASIAGTEAFF
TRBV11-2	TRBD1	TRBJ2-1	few	TGTGCCAGCAGCCGAGACAGGGTGGGTAATGAGCAGTTCTTC	CASSRDRVGNEQFF
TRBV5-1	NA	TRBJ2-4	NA	TGCGCCAGCAGCTTAGAAGGGGTGGCCAAAAACATTCAGTACTTC	CASSLEGVAKNIQYF
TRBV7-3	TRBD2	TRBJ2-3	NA	TGTGCCAGCAGCTTCACGCCGGGACTAGCGGGAGGGTCCACGCTGGTGGATACGCAGTATTTT	CASSFTPGLAGGSTLVDTQYF
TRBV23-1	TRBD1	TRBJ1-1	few	TGCGCCATCCCGACAGGGGGAGGGTTTGAAGCTTTCTTT	CAIPTGGGFEAFF
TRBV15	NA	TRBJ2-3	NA	TGTGCCACCAGCAGAGATCAAGCCACAGATACGCAGTATTTT	CATSRDQATDTQYF
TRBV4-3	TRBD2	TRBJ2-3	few	TGCGCCAGCAGCCAAGAACCCTTGGGAGGGGCTAGAGATACGCAGTATTTT	CASSQEPLGGARDTQYF
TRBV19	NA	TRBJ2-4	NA	TGTGCCAGTAGTACCTCTGGAGTGGCCAAAAACATTCAGTACTTC	CASSTSGVAKNIQYF
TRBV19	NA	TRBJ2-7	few	TGTGCCAGTAGCATCCGACAGGTGAGCTCCTACGAGCAGTACTTC	CASSIRQVSSYEQYF
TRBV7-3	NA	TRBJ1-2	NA	TGTGCCAGCGGCAAGGAAGGAGGAAGCCTTAGTATCTATGGCTACACCTTC	CASGKEGGSLSIYGYTF
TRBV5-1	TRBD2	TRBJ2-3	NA	TGCGCCAGCAGGACTAGCGGAAGCACAGATACGCAGTATTTT	CASRTSGSTDTQYF
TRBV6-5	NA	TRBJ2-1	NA	TGTGCCAGCAGTTACTCGGAACTAGCTCATTACAATGAGCAGTTCTTC	CASSYSELAHYNEQFF
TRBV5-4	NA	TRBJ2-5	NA	TGTGCCAGCAGCTTGGATGGGGGCTGGACCCAGTACTTC	CASSLDGGWTQYF
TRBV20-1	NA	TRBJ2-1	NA	TGCAGTGCCACAGGGACTGAGCAGTTCTTC	CSATGTEQFF
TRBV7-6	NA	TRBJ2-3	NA	TGTGCCAGCAGCTTAGGGTCGGGGATGTATGCAGATACGCAGTATTTT	CASSLGSGMYADTQYF
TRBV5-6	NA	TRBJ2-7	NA	TGTGCCAGCAGCTTGGGGCGGGGTGCGTCCTACGAGCAGTACTTC	CASSLGRGASYEQYF